These 30 T cell receptor beta chains were all obtained from the same sample, sequenced in a study of blood T cell repertoires in COVID-19. Profiling relied on immunoSEQ multiplex PCR, and the TCRdb table lists in-frame clones only, not all of them. The data show 490,000 or so clones, with approximately 90% seen just once and approximately 8% held by the top ten. Material for sequencing was PBMCs or T cells enriched from blood (not recorded which). The receptors originated from a woman aged 55-69 years who had recovered from COVID-19.

J is TRBJ1-1 and V is TRBV29-1; 8 nucleotides match TRBD1. Germline values: CDR1 SQVTM, CDR2 ANQGSEA. The CDR3 length is 13 residues. V lost 5 bases and J lost 4; bases outside the gene matches: 6. The CDR3: CSVWPGGFTEAFF. The CDR3 DNA reads as TGCAGCGTTTGGCCAGGGGGCTTCACTGAAGCTTTCTTT.

The V and J genes are TRBV11-2 and TRBJ2-7, with D unresolved. Trimming left V 0 bases short and J 6 bases short, with 9 bases between. Germline CDR1 reads SGHAT; CDR2 reads FQNNGV. CDR3 length: 13 residues. This chain's CDR3 is CASSLDRSSEQYV. In DNA, the CDR3 is TGTGCCAGCAGCTTAGATCGGTCGAGCGAGCAGTACGTC.

The count of this clone is one. In nucleotides, the CDR3 is TGCAGTGCTAGTGGACAGGGTAATGAGCAGTTCTTC. Translation gives CSASGQGNEQFF. The chain recombines TRBV20-1 with TRBJ2-1; 8 bases line up with TRBD1. V lost 3 bases, J lost 7 bases, and 2 bases stayed unmatched. This CDR3 has 12 amino acids. Germline V gene sequence: CDR1 DFQATT, CDR2 SNEGSKA (reference sequence).

This clone has just one count. This chain joins TRBV10-2 and TRBJ2-2; 13 positions agree with TRBD2. This CDR3 region has 18 residues. V was clipped by 6 bases and J by 4 bases; unmatched bases: 11. CDR1 and CDR2 (germline): WSHSY, SAAADI. Written as DNA, the CDR3 is TGCGCCAGCAGCAGAGGACTAGCGGGAGTTCGCCGCACCGGGGAGCTGTTTTTT. Translating gives CASSRGLAGVRRTGELFF.

The chain recombines TRBV19 with TRBJ2-2, with a weak D call TRBD1 (6 bases). CDR3 size: 17 residues. Per the germline V gene, CDR1 is LNHDA and CDR2 is SQIVND (reference sequence). The germline V and J ends were trimmed by 7 bases and 2 bases, with 20 bases remaining between them. The CDR3 DNA is TGTGCCAGTACCTCCAGGTTGCAGGGGAGAAACACCGGGGAGCTGTTTTTT. This sequence encodes CASTSRLQGRNTGELFF.

This clone was recorded only once. The CDR3: CASSLGGQGPPHETQYF. In DNA, the CDR3 is TGTGCCAGCAGCTTAGGGGGACAGGGGCCCCCTCACGAGACCCAGTACTTC. The chain recombines TRBV7-9 with TRBJ2-5; 10 nucleotides line up with TRBD1. The CDR3 contains 17 residues. The junction had 10 bases not matched to a gene; V was cut back by 1 base and J by 5 bases. Germline V gene lookup returns CDR1 SEHNR and CDR2 FQNEAQ (reference sequence).

The V gene is TRBV11-2, the J gene TRBJ2-7; D gene ambiguous. The germline V gene has CDR1 SGHAT and CDR2 FQNNGV. The CDR3 is 17 amino acids. V dropped 1 base and J dropped 0 bases, with 16 bases sitting between them. CDR3 sequence reads: CASSLVLSAGLSYEQYF. CDR3 sequence (DNA): TGTGCCAGCAGCTTAGTCCTTTCGGCAGGCCTCTCCTACGAGCAGTACTTC.

This chain joins TRBV4-1 and TRBJ1-4, with TRBD1 matching over 7 bases. V gave up 4 bases and J gave up 9 bases; unmatched junction bases: 8. The CDR3 has 14 amino acids. Germline CDR1 and CDR2: MGHRA and YSYEKL. Here the CDR3 DNA reads TGCGCCAGCAGCCCCGGGACAGAAGAGAAAAAACTGTTTTTT. Amino acids: CASSPGTEEKKLFF.

The chain combines TRBV9 with TRBJ2-7, with 8 nucleotides matching TRBD1. The germline CDR1 and CDR2 sequences are SGDLS and YYNGEE. The CDR3 is 15 amino acids. J gave up 7 bases and V 0 bases, and 9 bases lay outside the gene matches. The CDR3 region is CASSVGTGPRVEQYF. Written as DNA, the CDR3 is TGTGCCAGCAGCGTAGGGACAGGGCCCCGGGTGGAGCAGTACTTC.

This chain uses TRBV3-1 (or the pseudogene TRBV3-2) with TRBJ1-2; TRBD1 agrees at 9 bases. Germline assignment: CDR1 LGHDT and CDR2 YNNKEL (reference sequence). The CDR3 extends over 15 amino acids. V shed 4 bases, J shed 5 bases, and the junction held 8 bases outside the gene matches. This CDR3 is CASSLQTGGAYGYTF. CDR3 nucleotide sequence: TGTGCCAGCAGCCTCCAGACAGGGGGGGCGTATGGCTACACCTTC.

This chain joins TRBV19 and TRBJ1-2, with D tentatively TRBD1 (5 bases). In germline, CDR1 is LNHDA, CDR2 SQIVND (reference sequence). Trimming pared 10 bases from V and 2 bases from J, leaving 17 bases between. This CDR3 contains 14 residues. CDR3 sequence: CATSPAGENYGYTF. In DNA form, the CDR3 reads TGTGCCACAAGCCCGGCGGGGGAGAACTATGGCTACACCTTC.

A single count supports this clone. The gene calls are TRBV27 and TRBJ1-5; the D gene is possibly TRBD1 (5 bases). CDR3 length equals 14 residues. CDR1 is MNHEY, CDR2 SMNVEV, per germline (reference sequence). Trimming removed 8 bases at V and 2 bases at J, with 13 bases between. CDR3 residues: CASPLSGGNQPQHF. The CDR3 nucleotides read TGTGCCAGCCCCCTATCGGGGGGCAATCAGCCCCAGCATTTT.

V usage is TRBV19 and J usage is TRBJ1-5; D not certain. V lost 5 bases and J lost 3, with 11 bases in between. CDR1 LNHDA and CDR2 SQIVND come from the germline V gene (reference sequence). The CDR3 contains 14 residues. CDR3 sequence: CASSVYSFNQPQHF. In DNA form, the CDR3 reads TGTGCCAGTAGTGTATACAGCTTCAATCAGCCCCAGCATTTT.

The chain recombines TRBV14 with TRBJ2-5; a weak D match, TRBD2 (5 bases). CDR3 length: 13 residues. CDR1 and CDR2 from the germline V gene are SGHDN and FVKESK. V shed 2 bases and J shed 3 bases, with 7 bases lying between them. CDR3 amino acids: CASSQLLEETQYF. In nucleotides, the CDR3 is TGTGCCAGCAGCCAACTACTAGAAGAGACCCAGTACTTC.

The V and J genes are TRBV19 and TRBJ2-1; 8 nucleotides line up with TRBD2. This CDR3 has 17 residues. Germline V gene sequence: CDR1 LNHDA, CDR2 SQIVND (reference sequence). Losses at the gene ends were 3 bases for V and 5 bases for J; bases not matched to a gene: 12. CDR3 sequence (DNA): TGTGCCAGTAGTATCCCTACTAGCGGACGAACTGACAATGAGCAGTTCTTC. Translated, it gives CASSIPTSGRTDNEQFF.

The chain carries TRBV5-1 and TRBJ2-3; the D gene is possibly TRBD2 (5 bases). Germline V gives CDR1 SGHRS, CDR2 YFSETQ. This CDR3 has 14 residues. V lost 2 bases and J lost 3, with 10 bases in between. The CDR3 nucleotides read TGCGCCAGCAGCTTTCGGGGTGTAACAGATACGCAGTATTTT. Translated, it gives CASSFRGVTDTQYF.

The chain carries TRBV5-6 and TRBJ2-7; possible D gene TRBD2, 7 bases. Germline CDR1 SGHDT, CDR2 YYEEEE. V lost 5 bases to trimming and J lost 1 base, with 16 bases between them. The CDR3 covers 15 residues. For the CDR3, the DNA is TGTGCCAGCAGTGGGGGGGGGCAGAGTTCCTACGAGCAGTACTTC. Its protein is CASSGGGQSSYEQYF.

The CDR3 DNA follows: TGTGCCAGCAGCAATCGCGGGGGAGCTTTCTTT. It translates to CASSNRGGAFF. The V call is TRBV5-6, the J call TRBJ1-1; D may be TRBD1 (5 bases). The CDR3 runs 11 residues. In germline, CDR1 is SGHDT, CDR2 YYEEEE. Trimming shortened V by 4 bases and J by 10 bases, and 11 bases separated the two germline ends.

This clone has just a few counts. The V and J genes are TRBV5-6 and TRBJ1-3; D not resolved. V was trimmed by 1 base and J by 2 bases, leaving 13 bases between them. CDR3 length: 16 amino acids. CDR1 and CDR2 (germline): SGHDT, YYEEEE. This chain's CDR3 is CASSLYTNPTGNTIYF. The CDR3 DNA reads TGTGCCAGCAGCTTGTACACGAACCCAACTGGAAACACCATATATTTT.

The CDR3 nucleotides are TGCGCCAGCAGTGACCGAGCGACAGGGCAAGAGACCCAGTACTTC. Translating it yields CASSDRATGQETQYF. This sequence joins TRBV10-1 and TRBJ2-5; TRBD1 matches at 7 bases. From germline, CDR1 is WNHNN and CDR2 SYGVQD (reference sequence). The CDR3 sequence is 15 residues long. V shed 3 bases and J 2 bases; nucleotides not matched to a gene: 6.

Notes on this clone: Other DNA sequences in this sample translate to the same CDR3. The chain uses TRBV10-3 and TRBJ1-4; D gene ambiguous. The CDR3 is made up of 13 amino acids. From germline, CDR1 is ENHRY and CDR2 SYGVKD. V gave up 0 bases and J gave up 7 bases, with 6 bases separating them. This chain's CDR3 is CAISESPGEKLFF. In DNA, the CDR3 is TGTGCCATCAGTGAGTCGCCAGGTGAAAAACTGTTTTTT.

The V and J genes are TRBV9 and TRBJ2-6, with a tentative D call TRBD1 (6 bases). V was shortened by 3 bases and J by 3 bases, with 16 bases between the two germline ends. From germline, CDR1 is SGDLS and CDR2 YYNGEE. This CDR3 is 17 amino acids long. DNA of the CDR3: TGTGCCAGCAGCGCCCCTCCAGGGGCGGGTGGGGCCAACGTCCTGACTTTC. Protein: CASSAPPGAGGANVLTF. The full variable domain, rest sourced from reference TRBV9 and TRBJ2-6, is DSGVTQTPKHLITATGQRVTLRCSPRSGDLSVYWYQQSLDQGLQFLIQYYNGEERAKGNILERFSAQQFPDLHSELNLSSLELGDSALYFCASSAPPGAGGANVLTFGAGSRLTVL.

The genes are TRBV5-1 and TRBJ1-2, with 9 bases lining up with TRBD1. Germline assignment: CDR1 SGHRS and CDR2 YFSETQ. The junction had 11 bases not matched to a gene; V was cut back by 4 bases and J by 7 bases. The CDR3 runs 15 residues. CDR3 DNA sequence: TGCGCCAGCAGCCCCACAGGGGGCGGACGGGGTGGCTACACCTTC. Its translation is CASSPTGGGRGGYTF. The full variable domain, rest sourced from reference TRBV5-1 and TRBJ1-2, is KAGVTQTPRYLIKTRGQQVTLSCSPISGHRSVSWYQQTPGQGLQFLFEYFSETQRNKGNFPGRFSGRQFSNSRSEMNVSTLELGDSALYLCASSPTGGGRGGYTFGSGTRLTVV.

The rearrangement joins TRBV9 to TRBJ1-3; D is uncertain. Germline values: CDR1 SGDLS, CDR2 YYNGEE. Trimming stripped 6 bases from V and 4 bases from J, with 11 bases between. CDR3 length: 13 residues. CDR3 coding DNA: TGTGCCAGCACTAAGTCCCCGGGAAACACCATATATTTT. This sequence encodes CASTKSPGNTIYF.

CDR3 sequence reads: CASRDTGLETQYF. CDR3 nucleotide sequence: TGTGCCAGCAGGGATACAGGGCTTGAGACCCAGTACTTC. The chain links TRBV6-1 to TRBJ2-5, with a possible D match to TRBD1 (6 bases). Germline V gives CDR1 MNHNS, CDR2 SASEGT. The CDR3 totals 13 residues. Trimming pared 6 bases from V and 5 bases from J, leaving 13 bases between.

Note on this clone: The sample has other DNA sequences that encode this CDR3 too. The CDR3 region has the DNA TGTGCCAGCTCACGGGGACAGGGCTCCTACAATGAGCAGTTCTTC. Residues: CASSRGQGSYNEQFF. The rearrangement joins TRBV18 to TRBJ2-1; 9 positions match TRBD1. With V trimmed by 4 bases and J by 0 bases, 1 base remained unmatched. The germline V gene encodes CDR1 KGHSH and CDR2 LQKENI. The CDR3 is made up of 15 amino acids.

The chain links TRBV7-8 to TRBJ1-4; 9 positions agree with TRBD1. The CDR3 extends over 15 amino acids. With 5 bases clipped from V and 7 bases from J, the junction kept 8 bases outside the gene matches. The germline V gene has CDR1 SGHVS and CDR2 FQNEAQ. The CDR3 here is CASSHRDRAPEKLFF. CDR3 in DNA: TGTGCCAGCAGCCACAGGGACAGGGCCCCTGAAAAACTGTTTTTT.

The chain uses TRBV4-1 and TRBJ1-3, with 7 nucleotides matching TRBD1. V shed 3 bases, J shed 4 bases, and the junction held 6 bases outside the gene matches. Germline CDR1 MGHRA, CDR2 YSYEKL. This CDR3 contains 15 residues. The CDR3 spells CASSHAGQLGNTIYF. As DNA, the CDR3 is TGCGCCAGCAGCCATGCGGGACAGCTCGGAAACACCATATATTTT.

DNA of the CDR3: TGTGCCAGCGCAGACAGGGTTGATACGCAGTATTTT. Translated: CASADRVDTQYF. The chain joins TRBV27 to TRBJ2-3; 7 bases agree with TRBD1. The CDR3 spans 12 residues. V dropped 8 bases and J dropped 6; count of bases not matched to a gene: 5. CDR1 is MNHEY, CDR2 SMNVEV, per germline (reference sequence).

V and J are TRBV12-3 or TRBV12-4 and TRBJ1-2; 7 nucleotides match TRBD1. V shed 6 bases, J shed 1 base, and the junction held 2 bases outside the gene matches. This CDR3 contains 13 residues. The CDR3 DNA is TGTGCCAGCAGGGGGACAGTTAACTATGGCTACACCTTC. Protein: CASRGTVNYGYTF.